These 9 T cell receptor beta chains were sequenced from one sample in a study of T cell responses to AZD1222 COVID-19 vaccine. The method was immunoSEQ multiplex PCR; TCRdb's version includes in-frame clones alone and lacks a portion of them. The sample lists fewer than 65,000 clones; around 89% were seen once. Here the sequenced sample was peripheral blood, taken 28 days after the second AZD1222 dose. The receptors derive from an adult who received the AZD1222 COVID-19 vaccine.

The chain employs TRBV5-5 and TRBJ1-2, with D perhaps TRBD1 (5 bases). The CDR3 contains 14 residues. V lost 4 bases to trimming and J lost 2 bases, with 12 bases between them. From germline, CDR1 is SGHKS and CDR2 YYEKEE (reference sequence). In DNA form, the CDR3 reads TGTGCCAGCAGCGCCCGGCCAGGGAACTATGGCTACACCTTC. Translating it yields CASSARPGNYGYTF.

This clone was counted only a few times. The chain employs TRBV7-9 and TRBJ2-7, with 10 bases matching TRBD2. The CDR3 covers 14 residues. CDR1 and CDR2 from the germline V gene are SEHNR and FQNEAQ (reference sequence). V lost 7 bases and J lost 2; bases outside the gene matches: 5. This CDR3 reads CASTGTSAAYEQYF. The CDR3 DNA is TGTGCCAGCACCGGGACTAGCGCCGCCTACGAGCAGTACTTC.

In this sample, this clone turned up a few times. V gene TRBV11-2 combines with J gene TRBJ2-2, with D unclear. The V gene lost 0 bases and the J gene lost 7 bases, with 12 bases spanning the gap. Germline CDR1 reads SGHAT; CDR2 reads FQNNGV. CDR3 length: 15 residues. The CDR3 protein is CASSLDRTIGGELFF. CDR3 in DNA: TGTGCCAGCAGCTTAGATCGGACCATTGGCGGGGAGCTGTTTTTT.

CDR3 in amino acids: CASSLTGVGEKLFF. Written as DNA, the CDR3 is TGTGCCAGCAGCCTGACAGGGGTTGGCGAAAAACTGTTTTTT. The chain recombines TRBV2 with TRBJ1-4; 8 bases are a match to TRBD1. V gave up 6 bases and J gave up 8 bases; unmatched junction bases: 8. The CDR3 contains 14 residues. Germline CDR1 is SNHLY and CDR2 is FYNNEI. Filled out from reference TRBV2 and TRBJ1-4, the complete variable domain reads EPEVTQTPSHQVTQMGQEVILRCVPISNHLYFYWYRQILGQKVEFLVSFYNNEISEKSEIFDDQFSVERPDGSNFTLKIRSTKLEDSAMYFCASSLTGVGEKLFFGSGTQLSVL.

In nucleotides, the CDR3 is TGTGCCAGCAGTCCGGGCCGTAGAGTCGAGCAGTACTTC. Translating gives CASSPGRRVEQYF. The V and J genes are TRBV2 and TRBJ2-7; D gene ambiguous. Trimming pared 5 bases from V and 6 bases from J, leaving 14 bases between. CDR3 length: 13 residues. Germline values: CDR1 SNHLY, CDR2 FYNNEI.

CDR3 coding DNA: TGTGCCAGCAGTTCCGGGACTCTGGGAGTGAATGAGCAGTTCTTC. Translating it yields CASSSGTLGVNEQFF. The rearrangement links TRBV6-4 to TRBJ2-1; D may be TRBD2 (6 bases). V lost 5 bases and J lost 7, with 18 bases in between. CDR3 length equals 15 residues. The germline V gene encodes CDR1 MRHNA and CDR2 SNTAGT.

This chain joins TRBV7-9 and TRBJ2-3; 8 bases match TRBD2. Germline CDR1 SEHNR, CDR2 FQNEAQ (reference sequence). The CDR3 extends over 16 amino acids. V lost 8 bases and J lost 5; bases outside the gene matches: 15. The CDR3 loop reads CASQARGRGRRDTQYF. The CDR3, as DNA: TGTGCCAGCCAGGCCCGGGGGCGCGGGAGGCGAGATACGCAGTATTTT.

The chain recombines TRBV24-1 with TRBJ1-5, with 8 nucleotides matching TRBD1. Germline-derived CDR1 and CDR2 are KGHDR and SFDVKD. Trimming took 4 bases from V and 6 from J; bases not matched to a gene: 7. CDR3 length: 15 residues. CDR3: CATSETRGPSQPQHF. The CDR3 bases are TGTGCCACCAGTGAGACCAGGGGGCCCAGTCAGCCCCAGCATTTT.

The chain has TRBV11-3 and TRBJ2-7; D gene uncertain. This CDR3 region has 12 residues. CDR1 SGHNT and CDR2 YENEEA come from the germline V gene. The ends were cut back, 5 bases at V and 1 base at J, with 6 bases in the middle. The CDR3 nucleotides read TGTGCCAGCAGCCCCGTTTCCTACGAGCAGTACTTC. Protein product: CASSPVSYEQYF.